A single sample gave rise to the 5 T cell receptor beta chains below, sequenced in a study of cytomegalovirus exposure and HLA in healthy donors. The PCR made use of 60 Vbeta and 13 Jbeta primers. Sequencing was performed with immunoSEQ multiplex PCR; in TCRdb, only in-frame clones are kept and a portion is missing. The sample lists about 69,000 clones; around 68% were seen once. Material: PBMCs. These receptors originate from a young woman in good health and CMV-seronegative.

This clone has only one observation. The V call is TRBV11-3, the J call TRBJ1-1; the D is unclear. Germline lookup yields CDR1 SGHNT and CDR2 YENEEA. The V end was cut by 4 bases, the J end by 1 base, with 4 bases between. This CDR3 comprises 12 residues. CDR3 in amino acids: CASSSKNTEAFF. In DNA form, the CDR3 reads TGTGCCAGCAGCTCAAAGAACACTGAAGCTTTCTTT.

The gene calls are TRBV19 and TRBJ1-6; D unclear. The CDR3 runs 10 residues. Germline loops: CDR1 LNHDA, CDR2 SQIVND (reference sequence). Trimming stripped 8 bases from V and 10 bases from J, with 6 bases between. Here the CDR3 reads CASGGSPLHF. DNA for the CDR3: TGTGCCAGTGGAGGGTCACCCCTCCACTTT.

The V gene is TRBV2, the J gene TRBJ2-3; maybe TRBD2 (7 bases). Germline values: CDR1 SNHLY, CDR2 FYNNEI. This CDR3 spans 18 amino acids. Trimming took off 7 bases at V and 6 bases at J, with 29 bases between the two ends. CDR3 residues: CASNRGVQDSETFDTQYF. Written as DNA, the CDR3 is TGTGCCAGCAACCGGGGGGTACAGGACAGTGAGACCTTTGATACGCAGTATTTT.

Written as DNA, the CDR3 is TGTGCCAGCAGCCCCGGGTATGAAGCTTTCTTT. Translating it yields CASSPGYEAFF. The chain links TRBV7-9 to TRBJ1-1, with D uncertain. Germline loops: CDR1 SEHNR, CDR2 FQNEAQ (reference sequence). This CDR3 contains 11 residues. The germline V and J ends were trimmed by 5 bases and 7 bases, with 8 bases remaining between them.

The J gene is TRBJ1-1, the V gene TRBV21-1; the table names TRBD1, a call not compared with the DNA. TRBV21-1 is a known pseudogene. This CDR3 has 18 amino acids. The CDR3 DNA sequence: TGTGCCAGCAGCAAAGCGTGGGACAGTTGTGCTACGAACACTGAAGCTTTCTTT. This encodes CASSKAWDSCATNTEAFF.